This T cell receptor (beta chain) is drawn from a study of blood T cell repertoires in COVID-19 (dated by TCRdb to 2018 to 2020). Looking at the study overall: Collaborator samples came from the United States, Italy and Spain and covered acute and convalescent phases of COVID-19. The material from the prospective study consisted of cDNA or gDNA derived from T cells, B-cell-depleted T cells, or PBMCs. Subjects who had been exposed to COVID-19, were actively infected with it, or had recovered from it provided the deeply sampled blood TCRbeta repertoires that made up the dataset. The repertoires were released in a freely available public database meant as a resource for research on the immune response to SARS-CoV-2. Samples came from the ongoing ImmuneRACE study (first 160 participants) plus 1,254 subjects from 6 global collaborators. Sample metadata almost always included a de-identified subject ID, COVID-19 status, age in years and sex. Where available, HLA class I and class II types were obtained from metadata supplied by the sample provider rather than from assay-based typing.

The collaborating institutions used their own protocols to collect whole blood in K2EDTA tubes. For TCRbeta analysis, collaborators shipped samples in one of three forms: frozen whole blood, isolated PBMCs, or DNA extracted from either of those sample types. Points the paper makes about the study in general: Clinical and demographic metadata were provided uncurated, with the amount varying by source and participant.

TCRbeta CDR3 regions were amplified from genomic DNA by means of the immunoSEQ Assay, a bias-controlled multiplex PCR. In the original analysis: Nucleated cell counts per sample were estimated from amplification of reference gene primers within the assay. Sequence reads were collapsed and filtered to measure the absolute abundance of every unique TCRbeta CDR3 rearrangement. For each sample, productive Simpson clonality was calculated as the square root of Simpson's diversity index across productive rearrangements. The immuneACCESS repertoire file appears here via TCRdb, limited to in-frame rearrangements. These files lack a portion of the clones; in checked studies, under half of the deficit traces to unresolved V genes, and the cause of the others is not known. Clonal size and the V and J genes are those of that table, whereas D and trimming came from the DNA. The sample records 29,000 or so clones, nearly 90% of which are singletons. Together, the top ten hold around 9.9% of the sample.

V loses 2 bases of germline sequence and J loses 7 bases, and the interval between the two ends is 9 bases. Including the terminal cysteine and phenylalanine, the CDR3 comprises 13 residues. Only the CDR3 part of the read is kept: 39 bases, read in frame from the first base. With regard to this clone: There is no known antigen for this receptor. Base qualities are not recorded, but no much larger clone differs from it by a single base.

This receptor chain uses TRBV12-3 or TRBV12-4 and TRBJ2-1, with no confident D gene call. The specimen sequenced was peripheral blood. This TCR derives from a human donor in a cohort sampled during active COVID-19. The DNA sequence is TGTGCCAGCAGTTTAAGACGGAGAAATGAGCAGTTCTTC. This is translated as CASSLRRRNEQFF.